These T cell receptor beta chains were read from a single sample in a study of T cell repertoires in cytomegalovirus infection. MiXCR was run by TCRdb on the reads, yielding one entry per CDR3 protein. The sample consists of some 700,000 distinct CDR3 sequences, about 40% of them appearing once. Sequences were obtained from PBMCs. These receptors were obtained from a human donor in good health (CMV status not recorded). Some clones in this sample may be carry-over from other donors' samples. CDR3s include the opening cysteine and the closing phenylalanine or tryptophan. The order of the fields is CDR3 DNA, CDR3 protein, clone size, J gene, D gene, V gene, CDR3 length. The D gene is left open where the match is weak. Only part of the rows carry a size: once, few, many, or a class if the clone is expanded.

CDR3 DNA: TGTGCCAGCAGCTTAGACTTGGGACTCCCGTTAGGTCGGGGAGCAAAAGGCAGCTACGAGCAGTACTTC
CDR3 protein: CASSLDLGLPLGRGAKGSYEQYF
clone size: -
J gene: TRBJ2-7
D gene: -
V gene: TRBV11-1
CDR3 length: 23

CDR3 DNA: TGTGCCAGCAGTTACGGGGGGGAGGCAGATACGCAGTATTTT
CDR3 protein: CASSYGGEADTQYF
clone size: -
J gene: TRBJ2-3
D gene: TRBD2
V gene: TRBV6-5
CDR3 length: 14

CDR3 DNA: TGTGCCAGCAGTTACGCGGGAGGGTTAGAGACCCAGTACTTC
CDR3 protein: CASSYAGGLETQYF
clone size: few
J gene: TRBJ2-5
D gene: TRBD2
V gene: TRBV6-5
CDR3 length: 14

CDR3 DNA: TGTGCCAGCGCCGGTTTACAAGAGACCCAGTACTTC
CDR3 protein: CASAGLQETQYF
clone size: -
J gene: TRBJ2-5
D gene: -
V gene: TRBV2
CDR3 length: 12

CDR3 DNA: TGTGCCAGCAGCTTAATCGGGAGGGACCCCGGGGAGCTGTTTTTT
CDR3 protein: CASSLIGRDPGELFF
clone size: many
J gene: TRBJ2-2
D gene: TRBD2
V gene: TRBV7-8
CDR3 length: 15

CDR3 DNA: TGTGCCAGCAGTTTATCAGGGGGAAAAAACTATGGCTACACCTTC
CDR3 protein: CASSLSGGKNYGYTF
clone size: many
J gene: TRBJ1-2
D gene: TRBD1
V gene: TRBV12-3/TRBV12-4
CDR3 length: 15

CDR3 DNA: TGCAGTGCTAGCAGGACTAGCGGGATCCAAGAGACCCAGTACTTC
CDR3 protein: CSASRTSGIQETQYF
clone size: -
J gene: TRBJ2-5
D gene: TRBD2
V gene: TRBV20-1
CDR3 length: 15

CDR3 DNA: TGTGCCAGCAGTAAGGAAGCCGGGGCCTATGGCTACACCTTC
CDR3 protein: CASSKEAGAYGYTF
clone size: few
J gene: TRBJ1-2
D gene: -
V gene: TRBV6-1
CDR3 length: 14

CDR3 DNA: TGTGCCAGCAGTCATGCAAATGGGGACAGGAGCCACCTCCACTTT
CDR3 protein: CASSHANGDRSHLHF
clone size: -
J gene: TRBJ1-6
D gene: TRBD1
V gene: TRBV6-2/TRBV6-3
CDR3 length: 15

CDR3 DNA: TGTGCCAGCAGCTTGGAGGGACACCCGGACGAGCAGTACTTC
CDR3 protein: CASSLEGHPDEQYF
clone size: few
J gene: TRBJ2-7
D gene: -
V gene: TRBV5-5
CDR3 length: 14

CDR3 DNA: TGTGCCACCGGTGAGGGGTTCCTTCTCTATAATTCACCCCTCCACTTT
CDR3 protein: CATGEGFLLYNSPLHF
clone size: -
J gene: TRBJ1-6
D gene: -
V gene: TRBV7-9
CDR3 length: 16

CDR3 DNA: TGCAGTGCTCCCAGCGGATTCTCCTACGAGCAGTACTTC
CDR3 protein: CSAPSGFSYEQYF
clone size: -
J gene: TRBJ2-7
D gene: -
V gene: TRBV20-1
CDR3 length: 13

CDR3 DNA: TGTGCCAGCAGCTTATACTCTAACACCGGGGAGCTGTTTTTT
CDR3 protein: CASSLYSNTGELFF
clone size: -
J gene: TRBJ2-2
D gene: -
V gene: TRBV7-2
CDR3 length: 14

CDR3 DNA: TGTGCCAGCAGTTTCGCAGGCATCTCCTACGAGCAGTACTTC
CDR3 protein: CASSFAGISYEQYF
clone size: -
J gene: TRBJ2-7
D gene: -
V gene: TRBV12-3/TRBV12-4
CDR3 length: 14

CDR3 DNA: TGTGCCAGCAGCCAGTACGATGGACAGGGGCTAGCGGAGACCCAGTACTTC
CDR3 protein: CASSQYDGQGLAETQYF
clone size: -
J gene: TRBJ2-5
D gene: TRBD1
V gene: TRBV7-9
CDR3 length: 17

CDR3 DNA: TGTGCCAGCTGGGAGGTCTATGGCTACACCTTC
CDR3 protein: CASWEVYGYTF
clone size: few
J gene: TRBJ1-2
D gene: -
V gene: TRBV2
CDR3 length: 11

CDR3 DNA: TGCAGTGCTAGAGAGGAGCCCTTACAGGGTAGCACAGATACGCAGTATTTT
CDR3 protein: CSAREEPLQGSTDTQYF
clone size: -
J gene: TRBJ2-3
D gene: -
V gene: TRBV20-1
CDR3 length: 17

CDR3 DNA: TGTGCCAGCAGTCTCCCCGGGCCTCAACAAGAGACCCAGTACTTC
CDR3 protein: CASSLPGPQQETQYF
clone size: -
J gene: TRBJ2-5
D gene: -
V gene: TRBV28
CDR3 length: 15

CDR3 DNA: TGTGCCAGCAGTGATCGAATCTATGGCTACACCTTC
CDR3 protein: CASSDRIYGYTF
clone size: few
J gene: TRBJ1-2
D gene: -
V gene: TRBV27
CDR3 length: 12

CDR3 DNA: TGTGCCAGCAGTTTATTGGGGGATTCCAATGAGCAGTTCTTC
CDR3 protein: CASSLLGDSNEQFF
clone size: -
J gene: TRBJ2-1
D gene: -
V gene: TRBV28
CDR3 length: 14

CDR3 DNA: TGTGCCACCAGTGACTCAAGCGGGACTTTGATTAGCTCCTACAATGAGCAGTTCTTC
CDR3 protein: CATSDSSGTLISSYNEQFF
clone size: -
J gene: TRBJ2-1
D gene: TRBD2
V gene: TRBV24-1
CDR3 length: 19

CDR3 DNA: TGCGCCAGCCTGTCTAGCTCCTACGAGCAGTACTTC
CDR3 protein: CASLSSSYEQYF
clone size: -
J gene: TRBJ2-7
D gene: -
V gene: TRBV5-1
CDR3 length: 12

CDR3 DNA: TGTGCCACCAGTGATTTTCGGACAGGATCCTACAATGAGCAGTTCTTC
CDR3 protein: CATSDFRTGSYNEQFF
clone size: few
J gene: TRBJ2-1
D gene: TRBD1
V gene: TRBV24-1
CDR3 length: 16

CDR3 DNA: TGTGCCTGGAGTGTACCCGATCAATGGAACAATCAGCCCCAGCATTTT
CDR3 protein: CAWSVPDQWNNQPQHF
clone size: -
J gene: TRBJ1-5
D gene: -
V gene: TRBV30
CDR3 length: 16

CDR3 DNA: TGTGCCACCAGCAGAGATTGGGGGGAGTACCAAGAGACCCAGTACTTC
CDR3 protein: CATSRDWGEYQETQYF
clone size: -
J gene: TRBJ2-5
D gene: -
V gene: TRBV15
CDR3 length: 16

CDR3 DNA: TGTGCCAGCAGCCGGCCCCGACAGGGGTTGAACACTGAAGCTTTCTTT
CDR3 protein: CASSRPRQGLNTEAFF
clone size: many
J gene: TRBJ1-1
D gene: TRBD1
V gene: TRBV7-2
CDR3 length: 16

CDR3 DNA: TGTGCCAGCAACGGACAGGGCCTTAATGAAAAACTGTTTTTT
CDR3 protein: CASNGQGLNEKLFF
clone size: few
J gene: TRBJ1-4
D gene: TRBD1
V gene: TRBV6-1
CDR3 length: 14

CDR3 DNA: TGCGCCAGCAGCCGCCTTGCGGGGGGAAACACTGAAGCTTTCTTT
CDR3 protein: CASSRLAGGNTEAFF
clone size: -
J gene: TRBJ1-1
D gene: -
V gene: TRBV4-1
CDR3 length: 15

CDR3 DNA: TGTGCCACCAGTGATCCTCCGGGACAGGGAACCTACGAGCAGTACTTC
CDR3 protein: CATSDPPGQGTYEQYF
clone size: -
J gene: TRBJ2-7
D gene: TRBD1
V gene: TRBV24-1
CDR3 length: 16

CDR3 DNA: TGTGCCAGTTTACCGGGCACGGGCACTGAAGATTTCTTT
CDR3 protein: CASLPGTGTEDFF
clone size: -
J gene: TRBJ1-1
D gene: -
V gene: TRBV7-2
CDR3 length: 13

CDR3 DNA: TGTGCCAGCAGCCCCCCGGAGGGGGGGCGTAAGCAGTACTTC
CDR3 protein: CASSPPEGGRKQYF
clone size: -
J gene: TRBJ2-7
D gene: -
V gene: TRBV27
CDR3 length: 14

CDR3 DNA: TGTGCCAGCAGTCTTGGGGCGGTGGGAGGCATTCAGTACTTC
CDR3 protein: CASSLGAVGGIQYF
clone size: -
J gene: TRBJ2-4
D gene: -
V gene: TRBV27
CDR3 length: 14

CDR3 DNA: TGTGCCAGCAGCGTATCGACAGAATACGAGCAGTACTTC
CDR3 protein: CASSVSTEYEQYF
clone size: -
J gene: TRBJ2-7
D gene: -
V gene: TRBV5-5
CDR3 length: 13

CDR3 DNA: TGTGCCAGCAGTGAACCTAGCGGGAGTAGGGAGACCCAGTACTTC
CDR3 protein: CASSEPSGSRETQYF
clone size: -
J gene: TRBJ2-5
D gene: TRBD2
V gene: TRBV6-1
CDR3 length: 15

CDR3 DNA: TGTGCCAGCAGTCCCCTTCTGTGGCGGGACCGCTACAATGAGCAGTTCTTC
CDR3 protein: CASSPLLWRDRYNEQFF
clone size: -
J gene: TRBJ2-1
D gene: -
V gene: TRBV6-2/TRBV6-3
CDR3 length: 17

CDR3 DNA: TGTGCCAGCAGTTCACACAGGGGTGGGACCGGGGGGCTGTTTTTT
CDR3 protein: CASSSHRGGTGGLFF
clone size: -
J gene: TRBJ2-2
D gene: -
V gene: TRBV28
CDR3 length: 15

CDR3 DNA: TGTGCCAGTAGTATTGGGTCGGGAAGGAATCAGCCCCAGCATTTT
CDR3 protein: CASSIGSGRNQPQHF
clone size: -
J gene: TRBJ1-5
D gene: -
V gene: TRBV19
CDR3 length: 15

CDR3 DNA: TGTGCCAGCACTCCGGAGGATCAGGGGTACACTGAAGCTTTCTTT
CDR3 protein: CASTPEDQGYTEAFF
clone size: -
J gene: TRBJ1-1
D gene: -
V gene: TRBV12-3/TRBV12-4
CDR3 length: 15